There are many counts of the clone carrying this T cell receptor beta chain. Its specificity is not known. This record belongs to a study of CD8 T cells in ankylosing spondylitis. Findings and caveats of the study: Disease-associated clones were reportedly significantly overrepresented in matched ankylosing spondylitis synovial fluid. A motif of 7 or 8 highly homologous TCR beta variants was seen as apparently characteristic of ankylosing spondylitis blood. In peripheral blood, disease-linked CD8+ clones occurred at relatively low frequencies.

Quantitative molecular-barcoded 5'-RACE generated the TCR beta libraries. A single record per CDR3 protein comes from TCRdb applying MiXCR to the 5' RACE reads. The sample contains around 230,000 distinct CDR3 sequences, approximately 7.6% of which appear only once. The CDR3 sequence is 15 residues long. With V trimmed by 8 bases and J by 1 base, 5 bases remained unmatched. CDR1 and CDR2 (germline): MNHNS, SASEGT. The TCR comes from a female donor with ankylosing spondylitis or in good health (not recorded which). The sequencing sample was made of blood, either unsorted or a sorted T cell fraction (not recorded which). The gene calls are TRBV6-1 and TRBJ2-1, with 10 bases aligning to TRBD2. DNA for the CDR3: TGTGCCAGCGGGAGCGGGGGGGGGTCCTACAATGAGCAGTTCTTC. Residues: CASGSGGGSYNEQFF.